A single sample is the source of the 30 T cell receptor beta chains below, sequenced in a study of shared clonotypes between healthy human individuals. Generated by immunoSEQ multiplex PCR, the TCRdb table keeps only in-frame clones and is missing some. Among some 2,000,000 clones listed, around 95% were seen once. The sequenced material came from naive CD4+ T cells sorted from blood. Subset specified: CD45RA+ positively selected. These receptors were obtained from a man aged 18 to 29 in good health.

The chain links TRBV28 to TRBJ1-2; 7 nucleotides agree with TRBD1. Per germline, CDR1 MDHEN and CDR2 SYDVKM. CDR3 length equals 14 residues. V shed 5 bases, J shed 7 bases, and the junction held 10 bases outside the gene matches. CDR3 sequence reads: CASSRPGQTSGYTF. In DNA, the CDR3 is TGTGCCAGCAGTCGACCGGGACAGACGAGTGGCTACACCTTC.

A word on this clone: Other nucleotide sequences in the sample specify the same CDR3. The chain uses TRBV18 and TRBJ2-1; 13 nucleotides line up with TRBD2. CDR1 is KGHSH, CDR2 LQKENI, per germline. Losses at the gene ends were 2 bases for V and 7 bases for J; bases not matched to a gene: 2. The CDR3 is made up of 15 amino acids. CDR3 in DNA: TGTGCCAGCTCACCAAGACTAGCGGGAGGTAATGAGCAGTTCTTC. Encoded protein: CASSPRLAGGNEQFF.

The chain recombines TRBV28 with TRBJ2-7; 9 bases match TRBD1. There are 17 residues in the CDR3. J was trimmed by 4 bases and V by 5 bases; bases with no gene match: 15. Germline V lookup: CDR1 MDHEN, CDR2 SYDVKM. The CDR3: CASSRPWGGTGKYEQYF. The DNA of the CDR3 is TGTGCCAGCAGTCGCCCATGGGGCGGGACAGGGAAGTACGAGCAGTACTTC.

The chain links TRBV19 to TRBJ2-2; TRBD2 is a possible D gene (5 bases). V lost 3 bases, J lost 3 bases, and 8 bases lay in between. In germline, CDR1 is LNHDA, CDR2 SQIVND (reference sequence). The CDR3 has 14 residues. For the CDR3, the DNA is TGTGCCAGTAGTATCCGGCGGGACACCGGGGAGCTGTTTTTT. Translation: CASSIRRDTGELFF.

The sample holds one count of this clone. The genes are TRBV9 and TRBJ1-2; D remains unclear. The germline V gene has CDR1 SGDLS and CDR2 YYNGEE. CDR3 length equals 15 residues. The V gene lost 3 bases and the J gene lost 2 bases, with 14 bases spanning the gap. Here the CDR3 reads CASSAPGRVNYGYTF. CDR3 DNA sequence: TGTGCCAGCAGCGCACCCGGTAGGGTAAACTATGGCTACACCTTC.

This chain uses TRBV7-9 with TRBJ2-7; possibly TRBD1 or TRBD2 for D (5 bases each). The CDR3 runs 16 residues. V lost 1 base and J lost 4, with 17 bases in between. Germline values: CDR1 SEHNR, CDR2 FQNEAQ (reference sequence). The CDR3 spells CASSLVTGTAAYEQYF. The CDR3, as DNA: TGTGCCAGCAGCTTAGTTACCGGGACGGCGGCTTACGAGCAGTACTTC.

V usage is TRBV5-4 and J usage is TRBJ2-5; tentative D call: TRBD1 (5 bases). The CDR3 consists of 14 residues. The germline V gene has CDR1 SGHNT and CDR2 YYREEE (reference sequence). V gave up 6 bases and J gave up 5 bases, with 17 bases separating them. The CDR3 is CASTPAGAVETQYF. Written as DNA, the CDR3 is TGTGCCAGCACGCCCGCTGGGGCTGTGGAGACCCAGTACTTC.

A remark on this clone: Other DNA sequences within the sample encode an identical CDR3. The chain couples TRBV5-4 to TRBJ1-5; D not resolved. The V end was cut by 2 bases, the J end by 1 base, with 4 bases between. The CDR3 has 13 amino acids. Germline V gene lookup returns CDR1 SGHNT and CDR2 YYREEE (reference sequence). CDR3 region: CASSLGSNQPQHF. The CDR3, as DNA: TGTGCCAGCAGCTTAGGAAGCAATCAGCCCCAGCATTTT. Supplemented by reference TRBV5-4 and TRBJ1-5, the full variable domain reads ETGVTQSPTHLIKTRGQQVTLRCSSQSGHNTVSWYQQALGQGPQFIFQYYREEENGRGNFPPRFSGLQFPNYSSELNVNALELDDSALYLCASSLGSNQPQHFGDGTRLSIL.

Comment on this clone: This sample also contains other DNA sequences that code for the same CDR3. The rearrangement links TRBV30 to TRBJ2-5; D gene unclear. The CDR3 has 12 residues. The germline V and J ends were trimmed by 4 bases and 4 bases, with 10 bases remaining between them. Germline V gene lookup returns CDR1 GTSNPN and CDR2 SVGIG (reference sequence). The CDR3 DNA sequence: TGTGCCTGGACCGGGTCGGGAGAGACCCAGTACTTC. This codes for CAWTGSGETQYF.

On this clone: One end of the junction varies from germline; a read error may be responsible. The CDR3 DNA reads TGCAGTGCTAGAGATCGACTAGCAGACTGTTTT. Its translation is CSARDRLADCF. The chain has TRBV20-1 and TRBJ2-3, with 7 bases fitting TRBD2. The CDR3 loop spans 11 amino acids. CDR1 and CDR2 (germline): DFQATT, SNEGSKA (reference sequence).

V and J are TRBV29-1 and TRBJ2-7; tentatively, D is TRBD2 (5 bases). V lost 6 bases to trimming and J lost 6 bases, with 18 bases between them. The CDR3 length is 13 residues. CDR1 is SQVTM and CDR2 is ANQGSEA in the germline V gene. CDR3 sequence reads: CSVVWTSRGEQYF. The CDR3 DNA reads TGCAGCGTGGTCTGGACCTCCCGGGGCGAGCAGTACTTC.

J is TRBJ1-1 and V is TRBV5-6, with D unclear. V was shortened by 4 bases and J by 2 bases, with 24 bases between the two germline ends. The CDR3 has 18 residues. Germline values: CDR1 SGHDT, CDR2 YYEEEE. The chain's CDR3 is CASSRKNSQLVRNTEAFF. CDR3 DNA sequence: TGTGCCAGCAGCCGGAAAAACAGCCAACTTGTTAGAAACACTGAAGCTTTCTTT.

The CDR3 here is CASSPTWGQKNIQYF. DNA for the CDR3: TGTGCCAGCAGCCCCACCTGGGGACAGAAAAACATTCAGTACTTC. The gene calls are TRBV9 and TRBJ2-4; 7 bases align to TRBD1. Germline V lookup: CDR1 SGDLS, CDR2 YYNGEE. Germline trimming cut 4 bases from V and 4 bases from J; bases unmatched to any gene: 8. This CDR3 has 15 residues.

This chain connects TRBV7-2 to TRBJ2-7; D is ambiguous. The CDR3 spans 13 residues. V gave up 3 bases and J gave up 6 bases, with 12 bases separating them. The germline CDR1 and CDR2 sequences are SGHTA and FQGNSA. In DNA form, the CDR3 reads TGTGCCAGCAGCTTCAAGTCGGTTGGCGAGCAGTACTTC. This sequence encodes CASSFKSVGEQYF. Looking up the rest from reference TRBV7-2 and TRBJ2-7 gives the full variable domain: GAGVSQSPSNKVTEKGKDVELRCDPISGHTALYWYRQSLGQGLEFLIYFQGNSAPDKSGLPSDRFSAERTGGSVSTLTIQRTQQEDSAVYLCASSFKSVGEQYFGPGTRLTVT.

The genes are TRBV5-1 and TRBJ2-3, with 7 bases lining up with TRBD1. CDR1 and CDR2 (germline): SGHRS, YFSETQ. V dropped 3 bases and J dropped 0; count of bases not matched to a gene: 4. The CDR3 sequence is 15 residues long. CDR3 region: CASSSQTGSTDTQYF. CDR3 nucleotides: TGCGCCAGCAGCTCCCAGACAGGGAGCACAGATACGCAGTATTTT.

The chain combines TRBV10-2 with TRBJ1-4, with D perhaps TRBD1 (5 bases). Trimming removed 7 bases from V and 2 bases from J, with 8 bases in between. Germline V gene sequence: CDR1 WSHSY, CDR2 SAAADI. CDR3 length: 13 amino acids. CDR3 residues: CASTGGTNEKLFF. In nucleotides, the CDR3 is TGCGCCAGCACGGGGGGGACTAATGAAAAACTGTTTTTT.

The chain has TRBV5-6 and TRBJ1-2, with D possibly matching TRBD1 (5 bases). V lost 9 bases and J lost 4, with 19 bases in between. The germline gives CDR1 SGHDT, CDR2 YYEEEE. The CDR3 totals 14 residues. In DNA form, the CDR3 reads TGTGCCACGACAGCCCCCCGGGACGGCTATGGCTACACCTTC. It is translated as CATTAPRDGYGYTF.

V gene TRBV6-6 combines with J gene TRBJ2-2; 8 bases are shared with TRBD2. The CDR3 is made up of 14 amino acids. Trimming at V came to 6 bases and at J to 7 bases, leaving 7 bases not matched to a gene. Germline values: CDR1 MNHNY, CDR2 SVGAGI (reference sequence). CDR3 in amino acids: CASRAGGVLGELFF. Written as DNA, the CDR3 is TGTGCCAGCAGGGCGGGGGGAGTGCTCGGGGAGCTGTTTTTT.

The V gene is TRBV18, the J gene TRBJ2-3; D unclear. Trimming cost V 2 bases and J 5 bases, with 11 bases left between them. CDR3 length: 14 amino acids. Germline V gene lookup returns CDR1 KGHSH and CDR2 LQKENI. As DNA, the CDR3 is TGTGCCAGCTCACCAATTTCGGGTGAAGATACGCAGTATTTT. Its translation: CASSPISGEDTQYF.

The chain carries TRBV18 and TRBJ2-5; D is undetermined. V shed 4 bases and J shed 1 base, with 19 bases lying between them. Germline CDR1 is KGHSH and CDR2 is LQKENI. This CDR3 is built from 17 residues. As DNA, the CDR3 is TGTGCCAGCTCACGGACCGGGCCAGATATCATCCAAGAGACCCAGTACTTC. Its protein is CASSRTGPDIIQETQYF.

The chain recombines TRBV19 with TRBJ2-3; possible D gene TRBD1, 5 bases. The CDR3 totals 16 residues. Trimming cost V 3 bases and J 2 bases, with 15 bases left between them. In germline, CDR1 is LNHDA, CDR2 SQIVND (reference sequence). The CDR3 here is CASSMQSGSPTDTQYF. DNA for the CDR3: TGTGCCAGTAGTATGCAATCAGGGTCGCCCACAGATACGCAGTATTTT.

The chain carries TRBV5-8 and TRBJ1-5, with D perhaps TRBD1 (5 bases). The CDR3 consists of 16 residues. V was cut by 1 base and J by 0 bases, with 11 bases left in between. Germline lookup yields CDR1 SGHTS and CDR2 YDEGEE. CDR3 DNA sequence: TGTGCCAGCAGCTTGTGGAGACAGACTAGCAATCAGCCCCAGCATTTT. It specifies CASSLWRQTSNQPQHF.

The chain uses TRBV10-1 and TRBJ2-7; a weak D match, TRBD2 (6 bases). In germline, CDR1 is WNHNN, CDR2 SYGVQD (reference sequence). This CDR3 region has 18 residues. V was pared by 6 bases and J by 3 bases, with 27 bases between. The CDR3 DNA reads TGCGCCAGCAGCCCTGGTTTGGGCAGTGCAGTCGGGGGCTACGAGCAGTACTTC. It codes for CASSPGLGSAVGGYEQYF.

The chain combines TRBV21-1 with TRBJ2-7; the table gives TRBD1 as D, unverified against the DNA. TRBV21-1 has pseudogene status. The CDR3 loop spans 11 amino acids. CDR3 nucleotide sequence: TGTGCCAGCAGCCCCAGCTACGAGCAGTACTTC. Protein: CASSPSYEQYF.

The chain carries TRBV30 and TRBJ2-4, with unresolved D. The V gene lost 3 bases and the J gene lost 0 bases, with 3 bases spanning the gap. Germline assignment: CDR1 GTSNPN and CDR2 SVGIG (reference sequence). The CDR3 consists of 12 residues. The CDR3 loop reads CAWRQAKNIQYF. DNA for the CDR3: TGTGCCTGGAGGCAAGCCAAAAACATTCAGTACTTC. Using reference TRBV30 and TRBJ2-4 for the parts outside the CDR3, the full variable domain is SQTIHQWPATLVQPVGSPLSLECTVEGTSNPNLYWYRQAAGRGLQLLFYSVGIGQISSEVPQNLSASRPQDRQFILSSKKLLLSDSGFYLCAWRQAKNIQYFGAGTRLSVL.

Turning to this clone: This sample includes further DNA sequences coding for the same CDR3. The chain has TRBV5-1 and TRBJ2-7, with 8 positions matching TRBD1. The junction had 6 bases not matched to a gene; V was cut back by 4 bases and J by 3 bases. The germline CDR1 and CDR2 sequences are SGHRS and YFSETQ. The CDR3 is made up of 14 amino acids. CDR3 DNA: TGCGCCAGCAGCCCCCCAGGACAGGGCTACGAGCAGTACTTC. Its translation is CASSPPGQGYEQYF.

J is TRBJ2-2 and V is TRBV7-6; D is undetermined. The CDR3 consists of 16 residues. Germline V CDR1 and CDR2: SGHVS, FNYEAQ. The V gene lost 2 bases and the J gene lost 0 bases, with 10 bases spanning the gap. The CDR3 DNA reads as TGTGCCAGCAGCTTAACACAGAACCCGAACACCGGGGAGCTGTTTTTT. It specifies CASSLTQNPNTGELFF.

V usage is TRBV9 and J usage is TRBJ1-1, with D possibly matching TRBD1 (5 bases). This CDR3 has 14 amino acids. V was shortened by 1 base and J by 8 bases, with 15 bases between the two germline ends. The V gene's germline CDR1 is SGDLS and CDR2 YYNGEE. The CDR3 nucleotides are TGTGCCAGCAGCGTAAATCAGGGTTTTTCGGAAGCTTTCTTT. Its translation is CASSVNQGFSEAFF.

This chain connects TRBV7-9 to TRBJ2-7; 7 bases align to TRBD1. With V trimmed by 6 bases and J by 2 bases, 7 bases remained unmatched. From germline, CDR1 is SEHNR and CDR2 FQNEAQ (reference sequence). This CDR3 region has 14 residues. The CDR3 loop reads CASSPGQTTYEQYF. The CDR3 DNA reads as TGTGCCAGCAGTCCGGGACAGACGACCTACGAGCAGTACTTC.

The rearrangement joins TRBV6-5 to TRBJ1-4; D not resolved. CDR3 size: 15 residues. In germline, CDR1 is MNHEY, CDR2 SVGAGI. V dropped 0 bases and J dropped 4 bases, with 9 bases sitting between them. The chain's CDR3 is CASSYSARGNEKLFF. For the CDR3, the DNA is TGTGCCAGCAGTTACTCAGCGCGGGGTAATGAAAAACTGTTTTTT.